The 32 T cell receptor beta chains in this list originate from one sample, sequenced in a study of beta chain features in type 1 diabetes. TCRB transcripts that were expressed got sequenced, as all of the isolated RNA had been reverse transcribed. Only in-frame clones appear in the TCRdb table, and some are missing; sequencing was by immunoSEQ multiplex PCR. The top ten hold 0.023% of the sample, which has 810,000 or so clones, roughly a sixth seen once. The sample was naive CD4+ T cells from blood. Receptors originate from a woman aged 18-35 years in good health.

The chain carries TRBV7-9 and TRBJ1-1; D call uncertain. Germline CDR1 reads SEHNR; CDR2 reads FQNEAQ (reference sequence). V lost 4 bases to trimming and J lost 3 bases, with 9 bases between them. The CDR3 totals 13 residues. CDR3 bases: TGTGCCAGCAGCTATCAAAGGGACACTGAAGCTTTCTTT. Its translation: CASSYQRDTEAFF.

In this sample, this clone turned up a few times. The gene calls are TRBV10-3 and TRBJ2-6, with 9 nucleotides matching TRBD1. The germline V gene encodes CDR1 ENHRY and CDR2 SYGVKD. CDR3 size: 20 residues. The V gene end was trimmed by 3 bases and the J gene end by 0 bases; junction bases not matched to a gene: 12. This CDR3 reads CAISDPIPGTGSSGANVLTF. DNA of the CDR3: TGTGCCATCAGTGATCCCATTCCGGGGACAGGGTCCTCTGGGGCCAACGTCCTGACTTTC.

The gene calls are TRBV4-2 and TRBJ2-4; D ambiguous. Trimming pared 0 bases from V and 0 bases from J, leaving 3 bases between. CDR1 LGHNA and CDR2 YNFKEQ come from the germline V gene. The CDR3 is made up of 14 amino acids. The CDR3 DNA reads TGTGCCAGCAGCCAAGAATCAGCCAAAAACATTCAGTACTTC. Translation gives CASSQESAKNIQYF.

The CDR3 region has the DNA TGTGCCAGCTCACCGGGACAGGACGACACTGAAGCTTTCTTT. Protein: CASSPGQDDTEAFF. This chain connects TRBV18 to TRBJ1-1; 8 nucleotides align to TRBD1. The CDR3 is 14 amino acids. Per the germline V gene, CDR1 is KGHSH and CDR2 is LQKENI. J gave up 3 bases and V 3 bases, and 3 bases lay outside the gene matches.

In this sample, this clone turned up a few times. The rearrangement joins TRBV29-1 to TRBJ2-1; TRBD2 agrees at 8 bases. V shed 3 bases and J 6 bases; nucleotides not matched to a gene: 4. The germline gives CDR1 SQVTM, CDR2 ANQGSEA. This CDR3 spans 13 amino acids. This CDR3 is CSVDLGLVNEQFF. The DNA of the CDR3 is TGCAGCGTTGATTTGGGACTAGTCAATGAGCAGTTCTTC.

Only a few counts were recorded for this clone. The chain uses TRBV18 and TRBJ2-7, with 7 positions matching TRBD2. CDR3 length: 13 residues. V was pared by 3 bases and J by 4 bases, with 3 bases of the junction left unmatched. In germline, CDR1 is KGHSH, CDR2 LQKENI. The CDR3 DNA is TGTGCCAGCTCACCGGGGGGGATTTACGAGCAGTACTTC. Encoded protein: CASSPGGIYEQYF.

This clone came up a few times. The J gene is TRBJ2-1, the V gene TRBV4-1; TRBD2 aligns across 9 bases. This CDR3 comprises 17 residues. The V gene's germline CDR1 is MGHRA and CDR2 YSYEKL. The J segment lost 4 bases and the V segment lost 1 base, leaving 8 bases of the junction unmatched. CDR3 coding DNA: TGCGCCAGCAGCCAAGTCCGCGGAGCGGGGGGATACAATGAGCAGTTCTTC. This gives the protein CASSQVRGAGGYNEQFF.

This clone appeared a few times. The CDR3 DNA reads as TGTGCTTACTCGGGACAGGGTTTGAACGAGCAGTACTTC. Its translation is CAYSGQGLNEQYF. The chain is built from TRBV10-3 and TRBJ2-7, with 9 bases matching TRBD1. Germline V gene data show CDR1 as ENHRY and CDR2 as SYGVKD. This CDR3 is 13 amino acids long.

This clone has more than one count but fewer than ten. The rearrangement links TRBV5-1 to TRBJ2-7; a weak D match, TRBD1 (6 bases). Germline V lookup: CDR1 SGHRS, CDR2 YFSETQ. CDR3 length: 15 residues. V was clipped by 0 bases and J by 0 bases, with 10 bases between them. Written as DNA, the CDR3 is TGCGCCAGCAGCTTGGGAGACAGGATCTCCTACGAGCAGTACTTC. Encoded protein: CASSLGDRISYEQYF.

This clone was seen at least ten times. V gene TRBV14 combines with J gene TRBJ2-1; D call uncertain. CDR3 length: 17 residues. The germline V and J ends were trimmed by 3 bases and 0 bases, with 15 bases remaining between them. Per germline, CDR1 SGHDN and CDR2 FVKESK. CDR3 sequence reads: CASSQDPTPSSYNEQFF. The CDR3 DNA is TGTGCCAGCAGCCAGGACCCGACGCCGAGCTCCTACAATGAGCAGTTCTTC.

This chain joins TRBV19 and TRBJ2-4, with D perhaps TRBD1 (6 bases). V was trimmed by 2 bases and J by 0 bases, leaving 14 bases between them. The CDR3 sequence is 17 residues long. Germline CDR1 is LNHDA and CDR2 is SQIVND (reference sequence). The CDR3 protein is CASSIPQGQLAKNIQYF. CDR3 DNA: TGTGCCAGTAGTATACCACAAGGACAGTTAGCCAAAAACATTCAGTACTTC.

This clone was seen a few times. The chain is built from TRBV7-3 and TRBJ2-6; D is undetermined. The CDR3 contains 15 residues. Germline V gene lookup returns CDR1 SGHTA and CDR2 FQGTGA. With 5 bases removed from V and 0 bases from J, the gap between germline ends came to 8 bases. DNA for the CDR3: TGTGCCAGCAGCCGTGGCCACTCTGGGGCCAACGTCCTGACTTTC. This translates into CASSRGHSGANVLTF. The whole variable domain, remainder taken from reference TRBV7-3 and TRBJ2-6, is GAGVSQTPSNKVTEKGKYVELRCDPISGHTALYWYRQSLGQGPEFLIYFQGTGAADDSGLPNDRFFAVRPEGSVSTLKIQRTERGDSAVYLCASSRGHSGANVLTFGAGSRLTVL.

For this clone: Germline is not matched at one junction end, which may reflect a read error. The V gene is TRBV6-5, the J gene TRBJ2-4, with D perhaps TRBD2 (7 bases). This CDR3 region has 14 residues. The germline V gene encodes CDR1 MNHEY and CDR2 SVGAGI. For the CDR3, the DNA is TGCGCCAGCAGTTACGGGGGGCCCAAAAACATTCAGTACTTC. Translated, it gives CASSYGGPKNIQYF.

V is TRBV7-9 and J is TRBJ2-7, with TRBD2 identical over 14 bases. The V and J ends lost 6 bases and 7 bases, in that order; junction bases with no gene match: 17. The CDR3 has 18 residues. CDR1 and CDR2 (germline): SEHNR, FQNEAQ (reference sequence). The CDR3 bases are TGTGCCAGCAGTCGAACCGGGACTAGCGGGAGAAAGTCGTGGGAGCAGTACTTC. Protein sequence: CASSRTGTSGRKSWEQYF.

The rearrangement uses TRBV7-3 and TRBJ2-7; weak D call: TRBD2 (5 bases). Trimming left V 3 bases short and J 2 bases short, with 11 bases between. This CDR3 contains 14 residues. Per germline, CDR1 SGHTA and CDR2 FQGTGA. Written as DNA, the CDR3 is TGTGCCAGCAGCTTTAACAGCGGTCCCTACGAGCAGTACTTC. This sequence encodes CASSFNSGPYEQYF.

This clone was recorded many times. This sample includes further DNA sequences coding for the same CDR3. CDR3 sequence (DNA): TGTGCCAGCAGCGCCTCCTACGAGCAGTACTTC. This encodes CASSASYEQYF. This sequence joins TRBV7-2 and TRBJ2-7; unclear D gene. Germline CDR1 and CDR2: SGHTA and FQGNSA. The CDR3 is 11 amino acids. V gave up 5 bases and J gave up 0 bases, with 2 bases separating them.

The DNA of the CDR3 is TGTGCCAGCAGCCAATCAGGGGAACCAGATACGCAGTATTTT. It specifies CASSQSGEPDTQYF. The chain has TRBV4-2 and TRBJ2-3, with D maybe TRBD1 (6 bases). Trimming stripped 2 bases from V and 4 bases from J, with 10 bases between. CDR1 and CDR2 (germline): LGHNA, YNFKEQ. The CDR3 is 14 residues long.

This sequence joins TRBV2 and TRBJ2-1; 8 positions match TRBD2. The junction had 12 bases not matched to a gene; V was cut back by 8 bases and J by 9 bases. Germline V gives CDR1 SNHLY, CDR2 FYNNEI. This CDR3 is 14 amino acids long. DNA of the CDR3: TGTGCCAGCTGTTCCAGCGGGAGATATGGTGAGCAGTTCTTC. Its translation is CASCSSGRYGEQFF. The complete variable domain, with remaining parts taken from reference TRBV2 and TRBJ2-1, reads EPEVTQTPSHQVTQMGQEVILRCVPISNHLYFYWYRQILGQKVEFLVSFYNNEISEKSEIFDDQFSVERPDGSNFTLKIRSTKLEDSAMYFCASCSSGRYGEQFFGPGTRLTVL.

The V and J genes are TRBV6-1 and TRBJ1-2; unclear D gene. The CDR3 contains 12 residues. CDR1 MNHNS and CDR2 SASEGT come from the germline V gene. V lost 5 bases and J 3 bases, leaving 7 bases between the germline ends. CDR3 protein: CASSRAYYGYTF. CDR3 DNA sequence: TGTGCCAGCAGTAGGGCATACTATGGCTACACCTTC.

The DNA of the CDR3 is TGTGCCAGCAGAATCGACTCCAGAGAGACCCAGTACTTC. This translates into CASRIDSRETQYF. The genes are TRBV28 and TRBJ2-5; D gene ambiguous. The CDR3 is made up of 13 amino acids. The ends were cut back, 6 bases at V and 4 bases at J, with 12 bases in the middle. Per the germline V gene, CDR1 is MDHEN and CDR2 is SYDVKM.

The J gene is TRBJ2-3, the V gene TRBV10-3; no clear D. Germline assignment: CDR1 ENHRY and CDR2 SYGVKD. The CDR3 runs 16 residues. Deletions cut 6 bases from V and 2 bases from J, with 18 bases between. This CDR3 is CAIRAGPQRTTDTQYF. The CDR3 DNA is TGTGCCATCAGGGCCGGCCCCCAAAGGACCACAGATACGCAGTATTTT.

The chain employs TRBV4-2 and TRBJ2-3; TRBD2 matches at 8 bases. J lost 4 bases, V lost 4 bases, and 4 bases had no gene match. The CDR3 is 14 amino acids. Germline loops: CDR1 LGHNA, CDR2 YNFKEQ. The CDR3 DNA is TGTGCCAGCAGCCTCCCGGGAGGGCCAGATACGCAGTATTTT. It encodes CASSLPGGPDTQYF.

In the case of this clone: Other DNA sequences in the sample encode the same CDR3. CDR3 nucleotide sequence: TGTGCCAGCAGTTACTCCCGGACTGCCGCGTACGAGCAGTACTTC. It is translated as CASSYSRTAAYEQYF. The rearrangement links TRBV6-5 to TRBJ2-7; D is perhaps TRBD2 (5 bases). Per germline, CDR1 MNHEY and CDR2 SVGAGI. Trimming stripped 0 bases from V and 4 bases from J, with 13 bases between. The CDR3 loop spans 15 amino acids.

This clone was seen a handful of times. The V call is TRBV18, the J call TRBJ2-2, with 8 bases matching TRBD1. The germline CDR1 and CDR2 sequences are KGHSH and LQKENI. J gave up 4 bases and V 1 base, and 2 bases lay outside the gene matches. The CDR3 is made up of 15 amino acids. CDR3 in amino acids: CASSPLTGVTGELFF. The DNA of the CDR3 is TGTGCCAGCTCACCACTGACAGGGGTCACCGGGGAGCTGTTTTTT. The whole variable domain, remainder taken from reference TRBV18 and TRBJ2-2, is NAGVMQNPRHLVRRRGQEARLRCSPMKGHSHVYWYRQLPEEGLKFMVYLQKENIIDESGMPKERFSAEFPKEGPSILRIQQVVRGDSAAYFCASSPLTGVTGELFFGEGSRLTVL.

This clone was seen only a few times. The chain joins TRBV7-2 to TRBJ2-1; 7 nucleotides match TRBD2. Germline lookup yields CDR1 SGHTA and CDR2 FQGNSA. CDR3 length: 13 residues. The ends lost 5 bases at V and 10 bases at J; junction bases unmatched: 8. The DNA of the CDR3 is TGTGCCAGCAGCCGCACGGGAGGTTACGAGCAGTTCTTC. Its translation: CASSRTGGYEQFF.

The genes are TRBV4-3 and TRBJ2-3; 11 positions match TRBD2. The trim removed 2 bases at V and 2 bases at J, leaving 6 bases unmatched. CDR1 LGHNA and CDR2 YSLEER come from the germline V gene. The CDR3 totals 17 residues. The CDR3 DNA follows: TGCGCCAGCAGCCAAAACGGACTAGCGGGCATCACAGATACGCAGTATTTT. This gives the protein CASSQNGLAGITDTQYF.

V usage is TRBV9 and J usage is TRBJ2-1; 11 bases fit TRBD2. Looked up from germline, CDR1 is SGDLS and CDR2 is YYNGEE. The CDR3 spans 14 residues. The trim removed 3 bases at V and 8 bases at J, leaving 4 bases unmatched. This CDR3 reads CASSATSGSHEQFF. The CDR3 nucleotides are TGTGCCAGCAGCGCAACTAGCGGGAGCCATGAGCAGTTCTTC.

The chain combines TRBV7-3 with TRBJ2-1, with TRBD1 identical over 10 bases. The CDR3 totals 15 residues. After removal of 5 bases from V and 8 bases from J, the junction contained 9 bases not matched to a gene. CDR1 and CDR2 (germline): SGHTA, FQGTGA. The CDR3 reads CASSPSDRGRHEQFF. CDR3 sequence (DNA): TGTGCCAGCAGCCCCTCTGACAGGGGGCGGCATGAGCAGTTCTTC.

The table lists this clone with a few counts. The chain uses TRBV11-3 and TRBJ2-1, with D possibly being TRBD2 (7 bases). Germline values: CDR1 SGHNT, CDR2 YENEEA. The V end lost 5 bases, the J end lost 8 bases, and 16 bases lay between the germline ends. The CDR3 extends over 14 amino acids. As DNA, the CDR3 is TGTGCCAGCAGCGCCTCCACAGGGAGGGATGAGCAGTTCTTC. Its translation: CASSASTGRDEQFF.

V usage is TRBV9 and J usage is TRBJ2-3, with 10 bases matching TRBD1. Germline V CDR1 and CDR2: SGDLS, YYNGEE. V shed 3 bases, J shed 3 bases, and the junction held 13 bases outside the gene matches. This CDR3 comprises 18 residues. CDR3 sequence reads: CASSGKQTGGSWTDTQYF. In nucleotides, the CDR3 is TGTGCCAGCAGCGGAAAACAGACAGGGGGCTCGTGGACAGATACGCAGTATTTT.

This clone was recorded a few times. The CDR3 is CASSPRSMRQGIHTIYF. The CDR3, as DNA: TGTGCCAGCTCACCACGCTCCATGAGACAGGGAATTCACACCATATATTTT. The chain uses TRBV18 and TRBJ1-3; TRBD1 agrees at 7 bases. Germline CDR1 reads KGHSH; CDR2 reads LQKENI. The V gene end was trimmed by 1 base and the J gene end by 8 bases; junction bases not matched to a gene: 14. The CDR3 loop spans 17 amino acids.

The V gene is TRBV10-3, the J gene TRBJ1-3; TRBD1 is a possible D gene (5 bases). The CDR3 spans 13 residues. CDR1 and CDR2 from the germline V gene are ENHRY and SYGVKD. The germline V and J ends were trimmed by 9 bases and 4 bases, with 13 bases remaining between them. CDR3 protein: CAIQGLAGNTIYF. CDR3 DNA sequence: TGTGCCATTCAGGGACTTGCAGGAAACACCATATATTTT.